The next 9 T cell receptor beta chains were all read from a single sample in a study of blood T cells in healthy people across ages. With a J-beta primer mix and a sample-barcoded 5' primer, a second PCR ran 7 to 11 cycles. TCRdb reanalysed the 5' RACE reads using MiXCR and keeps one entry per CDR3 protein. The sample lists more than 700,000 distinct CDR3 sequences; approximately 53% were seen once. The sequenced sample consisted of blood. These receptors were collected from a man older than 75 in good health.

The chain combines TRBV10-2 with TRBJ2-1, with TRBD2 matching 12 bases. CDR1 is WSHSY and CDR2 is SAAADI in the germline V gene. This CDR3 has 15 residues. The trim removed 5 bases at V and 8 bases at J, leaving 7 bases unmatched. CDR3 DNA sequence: TGCGCCAGCAGTAGTACTAGCGGGAGGTCCTATGAGCAGTTCTTC. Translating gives CASSSTSGRSYEQFF.

The CDR3 region is CASSYAFVDRDNEQFF. The CDR3 nucleotides are TGTGCCAGCAGTTACGCCTTCGTGGACAGGGACAATGAGCAGTTCTTC. The chain joins TRBV6-5 to TRBJ2-1; 8 positions agree with TRBD1. V was clipped by 2 bases and J by 5 bases; unmatched bases: 8. Germline CDR1 reads MNHEY; CDR2 reads SVGAGI. This CDR3 has 16 amino acids.

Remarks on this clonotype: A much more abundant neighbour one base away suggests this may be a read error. In DNA form, the CDR3 reads TGTGCCAGCAGCCAAATGGGGACAGCGGAAAGCTATGGCTACACCTTC. Its translation: CASSQMGTAESYGYTF. This sequence joins TRBV3-1 and TRBJ1-2; 7 positions match TRBD1. CDR1 and CDR2 (germline): LGHDT, YNNKEL (reference sequence). V dropped 2 bases and J dropped 4; count of bases not matched to a gene: 10. The length of the CDR3 is 16 residues.

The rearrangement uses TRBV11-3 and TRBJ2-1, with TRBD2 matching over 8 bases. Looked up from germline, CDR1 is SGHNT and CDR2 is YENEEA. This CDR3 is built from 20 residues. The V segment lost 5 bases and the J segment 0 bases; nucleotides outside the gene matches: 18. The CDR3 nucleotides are TGTGCCAGCAGCCCCGGACTAGCAGGCAGATATGGGCGCTCCTACAATGAGCAGTTCTTC. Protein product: CASSPGLAGRYGRSYNEQFF.

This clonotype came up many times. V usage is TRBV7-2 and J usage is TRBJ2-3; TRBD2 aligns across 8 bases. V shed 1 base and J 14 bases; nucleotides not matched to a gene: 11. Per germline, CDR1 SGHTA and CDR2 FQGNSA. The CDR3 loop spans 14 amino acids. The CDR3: CASSLGGVAGYAYF. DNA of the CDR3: TGTGCCAGCAGCTTAGGAGGGGTAGCGGGATACGCGTATTTT.

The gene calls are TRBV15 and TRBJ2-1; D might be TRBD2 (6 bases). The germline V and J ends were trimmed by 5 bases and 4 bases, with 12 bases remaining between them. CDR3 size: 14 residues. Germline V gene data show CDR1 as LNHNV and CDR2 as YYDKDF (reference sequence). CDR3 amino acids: CATSLADRYNEQFF. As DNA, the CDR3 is TGTGCCACCAGCTTAGCGGACCGGTACAATGAGCAGTTCTTC.

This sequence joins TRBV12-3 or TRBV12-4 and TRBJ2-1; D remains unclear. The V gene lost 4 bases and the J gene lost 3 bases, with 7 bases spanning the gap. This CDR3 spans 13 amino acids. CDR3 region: CASSSQDYNEQFF. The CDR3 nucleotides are TGTGCCAGCAGTTCCCAGGACTACAATGAGCAGTTCTTC.

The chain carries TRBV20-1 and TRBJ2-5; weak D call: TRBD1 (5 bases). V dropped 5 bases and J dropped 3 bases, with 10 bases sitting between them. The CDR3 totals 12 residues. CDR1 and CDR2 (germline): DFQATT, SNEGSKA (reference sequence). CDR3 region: CSASVGEETQYF. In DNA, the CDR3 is TGCAGTGCTTCGGTAGGGGAAGAGACCCAGTACTTC.

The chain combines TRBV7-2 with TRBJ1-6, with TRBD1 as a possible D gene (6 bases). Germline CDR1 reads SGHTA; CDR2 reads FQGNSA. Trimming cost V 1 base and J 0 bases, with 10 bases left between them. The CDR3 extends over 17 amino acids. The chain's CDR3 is CASSLGQGSSYNSPLHF. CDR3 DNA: TGTGCCAGCAGCTTAGGGCAGGGGAGCTCCTATAATTCACCCCTCCACTTT.